This T cell receptor (beta chain) was obtained from a study of blood T cell repertoires in COVID-19. Across the study: Whether acute or convalescent, the COVID-19 samples came from the United States, Italy and Spain. Sample material is recorded as cDNA or gDNA derived from T cells, B-cell-depleted T cells, or PBMCs.

TCRdb's copy holds only in-frame clones and misses some; the assay was immunoSEQ multiplex PCR. Among 100,000 to 150,000 clones, around 89% were seen once, and the ten largest hold more than 3%. It was during active infection that Seattle patients were enrolled and then longitudinally followed. CDR1 and CDR2 (germline): LNHDA, SQIVND (reference sequence). The V gene lost 7 bases and the J gene lost 0 bases, with 13 bases spanning the gap. This CDR3 contains 15 residues. Input material: peripheral blood. This TCR was sampled from an older woman with COVID-19, enrolled during active disease. V is TRBV19 and J is TRBJ2-1; D may be TRBD2 (6 bases). CDR3: CASTVDGSSYNEQFF. The CDR3 DNA follows: TGTGCCAGTACTGTGGACGGGAGCTCCTACAATGAGCAGTTCTTC.